This TCR beta chain is from a study of shared clonotypes between healthy human individuals. About the study: Donors, aged 18 to 49, were two women and a few men.

The V segment lost 7 bases and the J segment 4 bases; nucleotides outside the gene matches: 12. The CDR3 consists of 15 residues. Per the germline V gene, CDR1 is MDHEN and CDR2 is SYDVKM. Genomic DNA from each subset was divided evenly over several immunoSEQ plates. Assay used: immunoSEQ multiplex PCR; TCRdb lists only in-frame clones, some missing. The sample has around 1.6 million clones; approximately 98% are singletons. This clone was recorded only once. The TCR was taken from a man between 25 and 39 years old in good health. The chain combines TRBV28 with TRBJ2-7; 8 positions agree with TRBD1. The sequenced sample consisted of naive CD4+ T cells sorted from blood. Subset denoted: CD45RA+ positively selected. In nucleotides, the CDR3 is TGTGCCAGCACCAAAGTCCCAGGGGGCGGATACGAGCAGTACTTC. It translates to CASTKVPGGGYEQYF.